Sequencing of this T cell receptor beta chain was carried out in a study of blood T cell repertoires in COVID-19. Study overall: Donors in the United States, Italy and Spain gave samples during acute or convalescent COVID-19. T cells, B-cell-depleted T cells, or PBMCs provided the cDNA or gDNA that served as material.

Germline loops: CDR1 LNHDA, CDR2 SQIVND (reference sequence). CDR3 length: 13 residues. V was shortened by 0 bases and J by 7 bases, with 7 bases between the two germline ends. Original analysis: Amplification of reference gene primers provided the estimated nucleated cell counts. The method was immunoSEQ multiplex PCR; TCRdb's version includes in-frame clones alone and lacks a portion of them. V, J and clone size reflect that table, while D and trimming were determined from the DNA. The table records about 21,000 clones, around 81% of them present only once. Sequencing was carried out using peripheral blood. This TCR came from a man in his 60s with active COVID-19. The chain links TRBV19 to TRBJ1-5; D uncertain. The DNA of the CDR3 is TGTGCCAGTAGTATAGAATCCGCGCAGCCCCAGCATTTT. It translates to CASSIESAQPQHF.